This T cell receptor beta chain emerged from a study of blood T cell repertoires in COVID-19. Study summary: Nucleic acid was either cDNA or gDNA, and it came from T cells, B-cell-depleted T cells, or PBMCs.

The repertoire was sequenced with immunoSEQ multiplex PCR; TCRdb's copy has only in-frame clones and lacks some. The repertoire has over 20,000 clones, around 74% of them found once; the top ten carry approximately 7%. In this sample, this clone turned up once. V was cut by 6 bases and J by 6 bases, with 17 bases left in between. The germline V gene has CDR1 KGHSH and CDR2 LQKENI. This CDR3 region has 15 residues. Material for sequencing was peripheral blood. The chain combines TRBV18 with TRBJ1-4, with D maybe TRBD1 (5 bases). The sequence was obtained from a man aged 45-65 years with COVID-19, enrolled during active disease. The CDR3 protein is CASSLLAGRDEKLFF. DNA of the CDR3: TGTGCCAGCTCCCTACTGGCAGGGAGGGATGAAAAACTGTTTTTT.